The 8 T cell receptor beta chains in this list originate from one sample, sequenced in a study of T cells in Graves' hyperthyroidism and ophthalmopathy. There were TCR beta CDR3 regions amplified from RNA transcripts. HTBI primers were used for first-round RT-PCR of the TCR CDR3. A single record per CDR3 protein comes from TCRdb applying MiXCR to the multiplex PCR reads. The data show approximately 690,000 distinct CDR3 sequences, with less than 25% seen just once and roughly 30% held by the top ten. Specimen: blood. The receptors were sampled from a man under 40 with Graves' ophthalmopathy.

This sequence joins TRBV28 and TRBJ2-1, with D possibly being TRBD1 or TRBD2 (5 bases each). The CDR3 is 13 residues long. Trimming removed 6 bases at V and 14 bases at J, with 20 bases between. Per the germline V gene, CDR1 is MDHEN and CDR2 is SYDVKM. The CDR3 DNA sequence: TGTGCCAGCAGCCTGGGGGTATACCCTACGGAGTTCTTC. It codes for CASSLGVYPTEFF.

The chain links TRBV3-1 to TRBJ2-1; possibly TRBD2 for D (5 bases). Germline CDR1 reads LGHDT; CDR2 reads YNNKEL (reference sequence). The CDR3 has 16 residues. The V gene lost 4 bases and the J gene lost 7 bases, with 20 bases spanning the gap. CDR3 residues: CASSRSRRQEENEQFF. CDR3 bases: TGTGCCAGCAGCCGATCACGGAGGCAGGAAGAAAATGAGCAGTTCTTC.

V and J are TRBV9 and TRBJ2-3; a possible D gene is TRBD2 (5 bases). The CDR3 is 15 amino acids. V shed 8 bases and J shed 0 bases, with 16 bases lying between them. Germline CDR1 reads SGDLS; CDR2 reads YYNGEE. The CDR3 bases are TGTGCCAGTGAGGCATTGACTACTAGCACAGATACGCAGTATTTT. Amino acids: CASEALTTSTDTQYF.

This clonotype was observed a few times. This chain joins TRBV6-2 or TRBV6-3 and TRBJ2-1; D is unresolved. This CDR3 comprises 15 residues. V gave up 2 bases and J gave up 5 bases, with 13 bases separating them. Germline assignment: CDR1 MNHEY and CDR2 SVGEGT. CDR3 sequence reads: CASSYLETLNNEQFF. CDR3 sequence (DNA): TGTGCCAGCAGTTACCTTGAGACTTTGAACAATGAGCAGTTCTTC.

This clonotype occurred many times. This sequence joins TRBV5-1 and TRBJ2-1; 8 bases line up with TRBD2. This CDR3 contains 17 residues. Trimming removed 0 bases from V and 1 base from J; junction bases left unmatched: 6. CDR1 is SGHRS, CDR2 YFSETQ, per germline. As DNA, the CDR3 is TGCGCCAGCAGCTTGGAGCTAGCGGGCCCATCCTACAATGAGCAGTTCTTC. This gives the protein CASSLELAGPSYNEQFF.

V gene TRBV20-1 combines with J gene TRBJ2-2, with TRBD2 matching over 14 bases. CDR1 and CDR2 from the germline V gene are DFQATT and SNEGSKA (reference sequence). The V and J ends lost 3 bases and 1 base, in that order; junction bases with no gene match: 7. The CDR3 runs to 18 residues. CDR3 nucleotides: TGCAGTGCTAGGAAAGGACTAGCGGGAGGACAGAACACCGGGGAGCTGTTTTTT. It is translated as CSARKGLAGGQNTGELFF.

This clonotype appeared many times. This chain joins TRBV20-1 and TRBJ2-5, with a weak D call TRBD2 (5 bases). Germline CDR1 and CDR2: DFQATT and SNEGSKA (reference sequence). The CDR3 has 15 residues. The germline V and J ends were trimmed by 0 bases and 1 base, with 12 bases remaining between them. This chain's CDR3 is CSARDNLAVQETQYF. The CDR3 DNA reads as TGCAGTGCTAGAGATAACCTAGCCGTCCAAGAGACCCAGTACTTC.

This clonotype came up many times. V and J are TRBV7-3 and TRBJ2-1, with TRBD2 matching over 11 bases. CDR3 length: 15 residues. Germline-derived CDR1 and CDR2 are SGHTA and FQGTGA. Trimming cost V 4 bases and J 3 bases; bases outside gene matches: 2. In DNA, the CDR3 is TGTGCCAGCAGCTCGGGACTAGCGGACTACAATGAGCAGTTCTTC. This sequence encodes CASSSGLADYNEQFF.